These 5 T cell receptor beta chains were sequenced from one sample in a study of shared clonotypes between healthy human individuals. Sequencing was performed with immunoSEQ multiplex PCR; in TCRdb, only in-frame clones are kept and a portion is missing. The sample comprises about 1.5 million clones, around 95% of which are singletons, and 0.95% to 1.5% rests with the top ten. The sequenced sample was naive CD4+ T cells sorted from blood. Stated subset: CD45RA+ positively selected. The receptors here all came from a man aged 25-45 years in good health.

The gene calls are TRBV18 and TRBJ1-4; 9 bases align to TRBD1. The CDR3 has 17 amino acids. J lost 5 bases, V lost 3 bases, and 10 bases had no gene match. The V gene's germline CDR1 is KGHSH and CDR2 LQKENI. CDR3 amino acids: CASSPTGGTERNEKLFF. CDR3 DNA: TGTGCCAGCTCACCGACAGGGGGGACAGAACGAAATGAAAAACTGTTTTTT.

The J gene is TRBJ2-1, the V gene TRBV30, with 14 bases matching TRBD2. The V gene end was trimmed by 8 bases and the J gene end by 10 bases; junction bases not matched to a gene: 7. The CDR3 covers 13 residues. Per germline, CDR1 GTSNPN and CDR2 SVGIG (reference sequence). CDR3: CAGLGLAGAEQFF. The CDR3, as DNA: TGTGCCGGGTTGGGACTAGCGGGAGCCGAGCAGTTCTTC.

The V gene is TRBV5-1, the J gene TRBJ2-2, with TRBD2 identical over 8 bases. Per the germline V gene, CDR1 is SGHRS and CDR2 is YFSETQ. The junction had 3 bases not matched to a gene; V was cut back by 0 bases and J by 2 bases. CDR3 length: 16 residues. The CDR3 spells CASSLAGRANTGELFF. The CDR3 DNA follows: TGCGCCAGCAGCTTGGCCGGGAGGGCCAACACCGGGGAGCTGTTTTTT.

With regard to this clone: Other DNA sequences within the sample encode an identical CDR3. The CDR3 loop is CASSLAGSNYGYTF. The CDR3 coding sequence is TGCGCCAGCAGCTTGGCAGGGAGCAACTATGGCTACACCTTC. The rearrangement joins TRBV5-1 to TRBJ1-2; tentatively, D is TRBD1 (5 bases). Trimming took off 0 bases at V and 2 bases at J, with 8 bases between the two ends. The CDR3 covers 14 residues. Germline V gene lookup returns CDR1 SGHRS and CDR2 YFSETQ.

The chain joins TRBV19 to TRBJ1-5; tentatively, D is TRBD1 (5 bases). V lost 9 bases and J lost 6, with 18 bases in between. CDR3 length: 14 residues. Per germline, CDR1 LNHDA and CDR2 SQIVND (reference sequence). The CDR3, as DNA: TGTGCCAGCAGGTTGGGGCTTGAGCGTCAGCCCCAGCATTTT. This translates into CASRLGLERQPQHF.